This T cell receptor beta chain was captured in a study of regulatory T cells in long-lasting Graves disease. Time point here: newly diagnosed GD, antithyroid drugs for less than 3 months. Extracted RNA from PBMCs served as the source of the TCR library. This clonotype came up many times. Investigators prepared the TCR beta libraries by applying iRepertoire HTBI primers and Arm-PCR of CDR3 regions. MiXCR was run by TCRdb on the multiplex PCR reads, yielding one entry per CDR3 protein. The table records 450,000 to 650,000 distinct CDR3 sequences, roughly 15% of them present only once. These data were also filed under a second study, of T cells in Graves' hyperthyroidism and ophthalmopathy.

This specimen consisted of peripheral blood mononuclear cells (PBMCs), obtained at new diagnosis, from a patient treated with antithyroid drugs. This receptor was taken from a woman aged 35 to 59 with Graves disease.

The CDR3 coding sequence is TGTGCCAGCAGTTTGAGGGACGGGGATCAGCCCCAGCATTTT. This sequence encodes CASSLRDGDQPQHF. The rearrangement uses TRBV12-3 or TRBV12-4 and TRBJ1-5, with D tentatively TRBD1 (5 bases). Trimming took 3 bases from V and 5 from J, leaving 11 bases between them. The CDR3 spans 14 residues.